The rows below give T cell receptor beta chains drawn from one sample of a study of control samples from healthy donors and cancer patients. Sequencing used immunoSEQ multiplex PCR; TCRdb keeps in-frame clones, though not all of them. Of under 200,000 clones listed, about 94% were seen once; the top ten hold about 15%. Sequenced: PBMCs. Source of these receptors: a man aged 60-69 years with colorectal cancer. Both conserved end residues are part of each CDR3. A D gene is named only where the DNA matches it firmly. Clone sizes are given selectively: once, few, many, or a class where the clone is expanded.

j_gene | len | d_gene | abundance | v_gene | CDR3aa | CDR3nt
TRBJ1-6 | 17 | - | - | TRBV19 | CASRSWAAQEEDSPLHF | TGTGCCAGTAGGTCATGGGCGGCCCAGGAGGAAGATTCACCCCTCCACTTT
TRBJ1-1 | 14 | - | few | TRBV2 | CASRGPGLGAEAFF | TGTGCCAGCAGGGGCCCAGGGCTGGGCGCTGAAGCTTTCTTT
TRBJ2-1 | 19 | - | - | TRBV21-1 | CASSKGRGLQRGRHNEQFF | TGTGCCAGCAGCAAAGGCAGGGGGCTGCAGCGGGGGAGACACAATGAGCAGTTCTTC
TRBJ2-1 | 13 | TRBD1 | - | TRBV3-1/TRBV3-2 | CASSTTGLGEQFF | TGTGCCAGCAGTACGACAGGGCTGGGTGAGCAGTTCTTC
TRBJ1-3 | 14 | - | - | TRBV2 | CASSLGLSGNTIYF | TGTGCCAGCAGTCTGGGGCTCTCTGGAAACACCATATATTTT
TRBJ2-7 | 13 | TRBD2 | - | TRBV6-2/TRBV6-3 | CASSLSGVYEQYF | TGTGCCAGCAGCCTTAGCGGGGTATACGAGCAGTACTTC
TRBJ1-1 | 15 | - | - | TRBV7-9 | CASSSRGGSGGEAFF | TGTGCCAGCAGCTCCCGGGGGGGTTCGGGAGGTGAAGCTTTCTTT
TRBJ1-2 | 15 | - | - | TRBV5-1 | CASSFGTETNYGYTF | TGCGCCAGCAGCTTCGGGACGGAGACTAACTATGGCTACACCTTC
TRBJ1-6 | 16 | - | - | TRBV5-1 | CASSLGMQGGGRSLHF | TGCGCCAGCAGCTTGGGGATGCAGGGCGGTGGGAGATCCCTCCACTTT
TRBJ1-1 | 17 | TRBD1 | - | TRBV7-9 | CASSYWTGGRVNTEAFF | TGTGCCAGCAGCTACTGGACAGGGGGCCGGGTGAACACTGAAGCTTTCTTT
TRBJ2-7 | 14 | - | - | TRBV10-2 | CASRTPQGAAEQYF | TGCGCCAGCAGGACCCCTCAGGGTGCGGCCGAGCAGTACTTC
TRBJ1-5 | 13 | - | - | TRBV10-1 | CASSESMYQPQHF | TGCGCCAGCAGTGAGTCCATGTATCAGCCCCAGCATTTT
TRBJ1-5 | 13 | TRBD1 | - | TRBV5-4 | CASSLQGGQPQHF | TGTGCCAGCAGCCTCCAGGGGGGGCAGCCCCAGCATTTT
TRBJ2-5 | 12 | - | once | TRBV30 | CAWSRDQETQYF | TGTGCCTGGAGCCGGGATCAAGAGACCCAGTACTTC
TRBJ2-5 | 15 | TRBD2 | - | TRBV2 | CASSEGLAGGETQYF | TGTGCCAGCAGTGAAGGGCTAGCGGGGGGGGAGACCCAGTACTTC
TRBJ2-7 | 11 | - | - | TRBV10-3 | CAISESDEQYF | TGTGCCATCAGTGAGTCTGACGAGCAGTACTTC
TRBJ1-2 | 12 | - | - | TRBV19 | CASSRGLDGYTF | TGTGCCAGTAGTAGAGGGTTGGATGGCTACACCTTC
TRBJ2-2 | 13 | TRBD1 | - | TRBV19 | CASNVGQGGELFF | TGTGCCAGTAATGTGGGACAGGGCGGGGAGCTGTTTTTT
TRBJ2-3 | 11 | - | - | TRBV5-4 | CASSLSDTQYF | TGTGCCAGCAGCTTGAGTGATACGCAGTATTTT
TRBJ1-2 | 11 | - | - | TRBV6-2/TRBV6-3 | CASSTGWGYTF | TGTGCCAGCAGCACAGGGTGGGGCTACACCTTC
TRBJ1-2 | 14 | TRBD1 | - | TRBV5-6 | CASSPGQGTYGYTF | TGTGCCAGCAGTCCCGGACAGGGTACCTATGGCTACACCTTC
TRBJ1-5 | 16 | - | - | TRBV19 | CASSHGRVYSNQPQHF | TGTGCCAGTAGTCACGGGAGGGTTTATAGCAATCAGCCCCAGCATTTT
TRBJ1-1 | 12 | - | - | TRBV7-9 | CASSHDGTEAFF | TGTGCCAGCAGCCACGACGGGACTGAAGCTTTCTTT
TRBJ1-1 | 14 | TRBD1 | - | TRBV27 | CASRTEDRDTEAFF | TGTGCCAGCAGAACAGAGGACAGGGACACTGAAGCTTTCTTT
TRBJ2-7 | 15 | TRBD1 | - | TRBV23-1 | CASTERTGGCVEQYF | TGCGCCAGCACGGAGAGGACAGGGGGGTGCGTGGAGCAGTACTTC
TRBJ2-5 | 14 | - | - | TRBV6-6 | CASSYSGGQETQYF | TGTGCCAGCAGTTACTCGGGGGGTCAAGAGACCCAGTACTTC
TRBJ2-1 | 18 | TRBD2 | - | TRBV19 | CASTPGAPTSALLDEQFF | TGTGCCAGTACCCCGGGGGCCCCGACTAGCGCCCTCCTCGATGAGCAGTTCTTC
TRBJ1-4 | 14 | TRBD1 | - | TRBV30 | CAWSRTTGGFKLFF | TGTGCCTGGAGTCGTACTACAGGGGGCTTTAAACTGTTTTTT
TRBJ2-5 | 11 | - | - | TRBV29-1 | CSVDRWETQYF | TGCAGCGTTGACAGGTGGGAGACCCAGTACTTC
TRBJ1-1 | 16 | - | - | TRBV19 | CASSFFEGVHYTEAFF | TGTGCCAGTAGTTTCTTTGAGGGGGTGCACTACACTGAAGCTTTCTTT
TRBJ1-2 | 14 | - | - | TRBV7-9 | CASSLTSFDYGYTF | TGTGCCAGCAGCTTGACAAGTTTTGACTATGGCTACACCTTC
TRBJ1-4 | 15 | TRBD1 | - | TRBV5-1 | CASSLMGRGQEKLFF | TGCGCCAGCAGCTTGATGGGCAGGGGACAGGAGAAACTGTTTTTT
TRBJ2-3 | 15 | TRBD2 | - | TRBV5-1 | CASSLAAGGTDTQYF | TGCGCCAGCAGCTTGGCAGCGGGGGGGACAGATACGCAGTATTTT
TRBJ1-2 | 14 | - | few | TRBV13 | CASSLGAPNYGYTF | TGTGCCAGCAGCTTGGGGGCACCTAACTATGGCTACACCTTC
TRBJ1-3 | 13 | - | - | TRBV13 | CASKLSSGNTIYF | TGTGCCAGCAAGCTTTCGTCTGGAAACACCATATATTTT
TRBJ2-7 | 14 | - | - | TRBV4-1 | CASSQDRHYYEQYF | TGCGCCAGCAGCCAGGACAGACATTACTACGAGCAGTACTTC
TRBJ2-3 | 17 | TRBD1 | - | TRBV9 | CASSVGFLTGGSDTQYF | TGTGCCAGCAGCGTAGGGTTTTTGACAGGGGGGTCAGATACGCAGTATTTT
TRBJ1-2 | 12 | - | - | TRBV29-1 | CGGIETNYGYTF | TGCGGGGGGATAGAAACTAACTATGGCTACACCTTC
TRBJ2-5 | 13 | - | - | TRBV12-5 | CASGLGQAETQYF | TGTGCTAGTGGTTTGGGCCAAGCAGAGACCCAGTACTTC
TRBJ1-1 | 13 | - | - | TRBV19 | CASRGTANTEAFF | TGTGCCAGTAGAGGAACAGCCAACACTGAAGCTTTCTTT
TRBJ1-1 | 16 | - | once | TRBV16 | CASSQKGGVRHTEAFF | TGTGCCAGCAGCCAGAAAGGTGGAGTACGGCACACTGAAGCTTTCTTT
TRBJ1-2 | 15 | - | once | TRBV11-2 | CASSLERVTNYGYTF | TGTGCCAGCAGCTTAGAGCGGGTAACTAACTATGGCTACACCTTC
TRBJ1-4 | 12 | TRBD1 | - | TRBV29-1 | CSVGQGYEKLFF | TGCAGCGTTGGACAGGGATATGAAAAACTGTTTTTT
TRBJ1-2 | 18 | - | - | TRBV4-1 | CASSQDEGFGLGRRGYTF | TGCGCCAGCAGCCAAGATGAGGGGTTCGGACTGGGGCGAAGGGGCTACACCTTC
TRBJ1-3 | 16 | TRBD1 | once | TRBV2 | CASSPSGQGSGNTIYF | TGTGCCAGCAGTCCCTCGGGACAGGGCTCTGGAAACACCATATATTTT
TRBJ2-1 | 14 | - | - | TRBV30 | CAWRPGLSYNEQFF | TGTGCCTGGAGGCCGGGACTTAGCTACAATGAGCAGTTCTTC
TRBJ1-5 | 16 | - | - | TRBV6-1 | CASSDPGTHSNQPQHF | TGTGCCAGCAGTGATCCAGGGACCCATAGCAATCAGCCCCAGCATTTT
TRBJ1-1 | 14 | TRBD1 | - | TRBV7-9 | CASSDRDRGAEAFF | TGTGCCAGCAGCGACCGGGACAGGGGCGCTGAAGCTTTCTTT
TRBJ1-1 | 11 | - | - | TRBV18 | CASSPRQEAFF | TGTGCCAGCTCACCAAGGCAGGAAGCTTTCTTT
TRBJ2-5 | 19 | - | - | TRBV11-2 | CASSLGRGLRRGNQETQYF | TGTGCCAGCAGCTTAGGTCGAGGCCTGCGGCGGGGAAATCAAGAGACCCAGTACTTC
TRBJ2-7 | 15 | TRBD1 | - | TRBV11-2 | CASRLSPGQTYEQYF | TGTGCCAGCAGGTTGTCCCCGGGACAGACCTACGAGCAGTACTTC
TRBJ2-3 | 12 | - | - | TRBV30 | CACSPTGHTQYF | TGTGCCTGTTCTCCCACTGGACATACGCAGTATTTT
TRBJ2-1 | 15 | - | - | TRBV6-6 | CASRTGPSSYNEQFF | TGTGCCAGCAGAACCGGGCCGAGCTCCTACAATGAGCAGTTCTTC
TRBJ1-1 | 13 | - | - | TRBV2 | CASSSLEGTEAFF | TGTGCCAGCAGTTCTTTGGAGGGCACTGAAGCTTTCTTT
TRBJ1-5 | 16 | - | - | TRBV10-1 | CASSEGGGKGNQPQHF | TGCGCCAGCAGTGAAGGGGGGGGCAAGGGCAATCAGCCCCAGCATTTT
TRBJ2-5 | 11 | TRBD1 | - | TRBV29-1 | CSVDPGQASDF | TGCAGCGTTGACCCAGGACAGGCTTCGGACTTC
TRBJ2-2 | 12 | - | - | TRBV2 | CASSTGIGELFF | TGTGCCAGCAGTACAGGGATCGGGGAGCTGTTTTTT
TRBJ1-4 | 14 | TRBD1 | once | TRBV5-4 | CASSQGQGDEKLFF | TGTGCCAGCAGCCAGGGACAGGGGGATGAAAAACTGTTTTTT
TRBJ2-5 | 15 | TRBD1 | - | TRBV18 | CASSPRTGYEETQYF | TGTGCCAGCTCACCCCGGACAGGGTACGAGGAGACCCAGTACTTC
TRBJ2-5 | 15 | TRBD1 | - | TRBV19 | CASSDYGQGQETQYF | TGTGCCAGTAGCGACTATGGACAGGGGCAAGAGACCCAGTACTTC